The count of the clone carrying this T cell receptor (beta chain) is one. Its antigen is not known. This record comes from a study of OX40 agonist ivuxolimab in advanced cancers. General study findings and limits: Expanded peripheral T cell antigen specificity was not determined. Both blood CD4+ and CD8+ T cells showed clonal growth by week 6 at 0.1 to 3.0 mg/kg. Partial responders at 0.1-3.0 mg/kg showed near-lowest clonal expansion.

Measured with immunoSEQ multiplex PCR; TCRdb has only the in-frame clones, and not every one. Here the sample spans 65,000 to 80,000 clones, roughly 86% being singletons. From germline, CDR1 is SEHNR and CDR2 FQNEAQ (reference sequence). V was trimmed by 3 bases and J by 0 bases, leaving 11 bases between them. This CDR3 has 15 residues. The chain is built from TRBV7-9 and TRBJ1-2, with D maybe TRBD1 (5 bases). The material sequenced was CD4+ or CD8+ T cells sorted from blood, taken in a trial of the OX40 agonist ivuxolimab. The sequence was collected from an adult with an advanced solid tumor such as melanoma, head and neck, liver or kidney cancer. The CDR3 region is CASSLRGSANYGYTF. The DNA of the CDR3 is TGTGCCAGCAGCTTGAGGGGCAGTGCTAACTATGGCTACACCTTC.